The 26 T cell receptor beta chains listed next were all sequenced from one sample in a study of T-cell memory formation after mild COVID-19. One entry per CDR3 protein, called by TCRdb with MiXCR from the 5' RACE reads. The sample gives 280,000 or so distinct CDR3 sequences, roughly 8% of which show up once; less than 25% is in the top ten. Input material: PBMCs or a T cell subset sorted from them (not recorded which). These TCRs come from a man aged 18 to 30 who had mild COVID-19 (a few samples of this study predate the infection). Cell type and time point are not known.

The chain uses TRBV6-5 and TRBJ1-2; 9 nucleotides agree with TRBD1. Per germline, CDR1 MNHEY and CDR2 SVGAGI. CDR3 length equals 16 residues. Trimming removed 4 bases from V and 4 bases from J; junction bases left unmatched: 10. CDR3 amino acids: CASSSGGQGLSYGYTF. DNA of the CDR3: TGTGCCAGCAGTTCCGGGGGACAGGGCCTATCCTATGGCTACACCTTC.

This clonotype was counted between two and nine times. The chain joins TRBV15 to TRBJ2-3, with 9 positions matching TRBD2. CDR3 length: 15 residues. Germline V gene data show CDR1 as LNHNV and CDR2 as YYDKDF (reference sequence). The V segment lost 1 base and the J segment 5 bases; nucleotides outside the gene matches: 4. This CDR3 reads CATSRGGGAVDTQYF. The CDR3 DNA reads as TGTGCCACCAGCAGAGGCGGGGGGGCCGTAGATACGCAGTATTTT.

V and J are TRBV11-2 and TRBJ2-1; D is unresolved. CDR3 length: 17 residues. Germline V gives CDR1 SGHAT, CDR2 FQNNGV. Trimming shortened V by 5 bases and J by 5 bases, and 22 bases separated the two germline ends. CDR3 in amino acids: CASSPLRSRLENNEQFF. CDR3 DNA sequence: TGTGCCAGCAGCCCCCTTAGGTCCCGCCTTGAAAACAATGAGCAGTTCTTC.

This clonotype was counted between two and nine times. The chain has TRBV18 and TRBJ1-2; D remains ambiguous. CDR3 length: 14 residues. V lost 2 bases to trimming and J lost 4 bases, with 11 bases between them. The germline V gene encodes CDR1 KGHSH and CDR2 LQKENI. CDR3: CASSPGEISYGYTF. DNA of the CDR3: TGTGCCAGCTCACCAGGAGAAATCAGCTATGGCTACACCTTC. Together with reference TRBV18 and TRBJ1-2, the CDR3 gives the full variable domain: NAGVMQNPRHLVRRRGQEARLRCSPMKGHSHVYWYRQLPEEGLKFMVYLQKENIIDESGMPKERFSAEFPKEGPSILRIQQVVRGDSAAYFCASSPGEISYGYTFGSGTRLTVV.

This chain links TRBV5-4 with TRBJ2-5, with a tentative D call TRBD1 (6 bases). The germline gives CDR1 SGHNT, CDR2 YYREEE (reference sequence). Trimming removed 0 bases from V and 4 bases from J, with 13 bases in between. The CDR3 has 15 residues. This CDR3 is CASSLGQAPLETQYF. The CDR3, as DNA: TGTGCCAGCAGCTTGGGACAGGCGCCCTTAGAGACCCAGTACTTC.

There are a few counts of this clonotype. This chain joins TRBV4-2 and TRBJ1-1; the match to TRBD1 covers 7 bases. Trimming cost V 4 bases and J 1 base; bases outside gene matches: 6. This CDR3 comprises 15 residues. Germline-derived CDR1 and CDR2 are LGHNA and YNFKEQ. The CDR3 protein is CASSLYPGGNTEAFF. Written as DNA, the CDR3 is TGTGCCAGCAGCCTCTATCCAGGGGGGAACACTGAAGCTTTCTTT.

This clonotype was seen ten or more times. The V gene is TRBV19, the J gene TRBJ2-1; 12 bases align to TRBD2. CDR3 size: 15 residues. Trimming cost V 6 bases and J 6 bases; bases outside gene matches: 6. CDR1 is LNHDA, CDR2 SQIVND, per germline (reference sequence). Here the CDR3 reads CASRRGLAGFNEQFF. In DNA, the CDR3 is TGTGCCAGTAGGAGGGGACTAGCGGGTTTCAATGAGCAGTTCTTC.

This chain uses TRBV6-5 with TRBJ2-3; 7 bases agree with TRBD2. The CDR3 extends over 17 amino acids. In germline, CDR1 is MNHEY, CDR2 SVGAGI. J was trimmed by 5 bases and V by 0 bases; bases with no gene match: 11. The CDR3 reads CASSYSTTGGLGDTQYF. CDR3 DNA sequence: TGTGCCAGCAGTTACTCGACGACGGGAGGACTGGGAGATACGCAGTATTTT.

This clonotype was detected ten times or more. The J gene is TRBJ2-3, the V gene TRBV5-1; weak D call: TRBD2 (6 bases). Trimming pared 5 bases from V and 0 bases from J, leaving 10 bases between. CDR3 length equals 14 residues. Germline lookup yields CDR1 SGHRS and CDR2 YFSETQ. Here the CDR3 DNA reads TGCGCCAGCAGAGTAGCGGTGAGCACAGATACGCAGTATTTT. Protein product: CASRVAVSTDTQYF.

The chain joins TRBV4-1 to TRBJ1-5; D unresolved. The V end lost 4 bases, the J end lost 5 bases, and 18 bases lay between the germline ends. The germline CDR1 and CDR2 sequences are MGHRA and YSYEKL. The length of the CDR3 is 16 residues. The CDR3 protein is CASSPTMGRVDQPQHF. CDR3 DNA sequence: TGCGCCAGCAGCCCCACGATGGGGAGGGTGGATCAGCCCCAGCATTTT.

In its sample, this clonotype was seen once. Its ends do not fully match the called genes, so a read error is possible. CDR3 in amino acids: CASSPKDRVYNSPLNF. CDR3 nucleotide sequence: TGTGCCAGCAGCCCGAAGGACAGGGTGTATAATTCACCCCTCAACTTT. V gene TRBV7-9 combines with J gene TRBJ1-6; 8 positions agree with TRBD1. The CDR3 is 16 amino acids. Germline lookup yields CDR1 SEHNR and CDR2 FQNEAQ (reference sequence).

This clonotype was detected ten times or more. The chain is built from TRBV6-4 and TRBJ2-6; 7 nucleotides align to TRBD1. J lost 2 bases, V lost 0 bases, and 1 base had no gene match. From germline, CDR1 is MRHNA and CDR2 SNTAGT. The CDR3 covers 16 residues. CDR3 loop: CASSDSGGAGANVLTF. CDR3 DNA: TGTGCCAGCAGTGACTCAGGGGGCGCTGGGGCCAACGTCCTGACTTTC.

The V call is TRBV4-3, the J call TRBJ2-6, with TRBD2 matching 7 bases. CDR1 and CDR2 from the germline V gene are LGHNA and YSLEER. V trimming: 5 bases; J trimming: 0 bases; junction bases outside the gene matches: 7. The CDR3 runs to 17 residues. DNA for the CDR3: TGCGCCAGCAGCTCGGGAGGAGGCCCCTCTGGGGCCAACGTCCTGACTTTC. It specifies CASSSGGGPSGANVLTF.

This clonotype was observed at least ten times. The chain joins TRBV7-9 to TRBJ2-3; 8 positions agree with TRBD2. This CDR3 comprises 20 residues. Germline loops: CDR1 SEHNR, CDR2 FQNEAQ (reference sequence). Trimming cost V 6 bases and J 0 bases; bases outside gene matches: 20. CDR3 nucleotide sequence: TGTGCCAGCAGAGGCACAGGTGCATCCCAGCGGGGGCAAAGCACAGATACGCAGTATTTT. Residues: CASRGTGASQRGQSTDTQYF.

This chain uses TRBV5-1 with TRBJ1-2; maybe TRBD1 (6 bases). V was cut by 4 bases and J by 4 bases, with 11 bases left in between. CDR3 size: 13 residues. Germline V lookup: CDR1 SGHRS, CDR2 YFSETQ. The CDR3: CASSPGQTYGYTF. The CDR3 DNA reads as TGCGCCAGCAGCCCCGGACAGACCTATGGCTACACCTTC.

The chain combines TRBV27 with TRBJ2-1; 10 bases map to TRBD1. The trim removed 9 bases at V and 8 bases at J, leaving 10 bases unmatched. From germline, CDR1 is MNHEY and CDR2 SMNVEV (reference sequence). The CDR3 is 14 amino acids. The CDR3 sequence: CASTRDRGVDEQFF. As DNA, the CDR3 is TGTGCCAGTACCCGGGACAGGGGCGTCGATGAGCAGTTCTTC.

This clonotype appeared a few times. The chain carries TRBV5-1 and TRBJ1-1; 9 bases are shared with TRBD1. Unmatched junction bases numbered 3, after V lost 0 bases and J lost 9 bases. This CDR3 is 13 amino acids long. Germline V gives CDR1 SGHRS, CDR2 YFSETQ. The CDR3 DNA reads TGCGCCAGCAGCTTGGAACAGGGGGCGAAAGCTTTCTTT. Amino acids: CASSLEQGAKAFF.

The chain combines TRBV5-1 with TRBJ1-2; a weak D match, TRBD1 (6 bases). Between the trimmed V and J ends, which lost 1 base and 6 bases, there was a span of 13 bases. The CDR3 length is 14 residues. Germline CDR1 and CDR2: SGHRS and YFSETQ. The CDR3 coding sequence is TGCGCCAGCAGCTTGTTGGCAGGGGTGGATGGCTACACCTTC. The encoded protein is CASSLLAGVDGYTF. The variable domain in full, completed from reference TRBV5-1 and TRBJ1-2, reads KAGVTQTPRYLIKTRGQQVTLSCSPISGHRSVSWYQQTPGQGLQFLFEYFSETQRNKGNFPGRFSGRQFSNSRSEMNVSTLELGDSALYLCASSLLAGVDGYTFGSGTRLTVV.

This clonotype was detected only a few times. The genes are TRBV5-4 and TRBJ2-3; D might be TRBD2 (7 bases). CDR3 length: 14 amino acids. CDR1 and CDR2 (germline): SGHNT, YYREEE (reference sequence). Trimming stripped 4 bases from V and 6 bases from J, with 15 bases between. The DNA of the CDR3 is TGTGCCAGCAGCGATACCAGGGGAGGGGATACGCAGTATTTT. Its protein is CASSDTRGGDTQYF.

This clonotype was detected a few times. CDR3 in amino acids: CSALFRNTEAFF. In DNA, the CDR3 is TGCAGCGCTCTCTTTCGGAACACTGAAGCTTTCTTT. The chain couples TRBV29-1 to TRBJ1-1; D uncertain. The CDR3 totals 12 residues. The germline V gene has CDR1 SQVTM and CDR2 ANQGSEA. V was cut by 7 bases and J by 1 base, with 10 bases left in between.

This clonotype was counted ten times or more. V and J are TRBV6-2 or TRBV6-3 and TRBJ2-3; D is unresolved. Germline CDR1 and CDR2: MNHEY and SVGEGT. The CDR3 loop spans 13 amino acids. V shed 4 bases and J shed 2 bases, with 7 bases lying between them. In DNA form, the CDR3 reads TGTGCCAGCAGTTCCCCCCTCACAGATACGCAGTATTTT. Amino acids: CASSSPLTDTQYF.

Only a few counts were recorded for this clonotype. The J gene is TRBJ2-5, the V gene TRBV30, with D perhaps TRBD1 or TRBD2 (5 bases each). Between the trimmed V and J ends, which lost 0 bases and 4 bases, there was a span of 12 bases. This CDR3 is 14 amino acids long. Germline-derived CDR1 and CDR2 are GTSNPN and SVGIG (reference sequence). The CDR3 nucleotides read TGTGCCTGGAGTGTTGGTGGGGGTGGAGAGACCCAGTACTTC. Translation: CAWSVGGGGETQYF.

This clonotype has ten or more counts. This rearrangement joins TRBV7-2 to TRBJ2-4, with a tentative D call TRBD2 (6 bases). The CDR3 consists of 16 residues. CDR1 is SGHTA, CDR2 FQGNSA, per germline. With 5 bases removed from V and 2 bases from J, the gap between germline ends came to 16 bases. The CDR3 sequence is CASSLWHGGTKNIQYF. The DNA for the CDR3 is TGTGCCAGCAGCCTGTGGCACGGGGGAACCAAAAACATTCAGTACTTC.

This chain joins TRBV5-6 and TRBJ2-7; 9 bases are shared with TRBD1. CDR1 is SGHDT and CDR2 is YYEEEE in the germline V gene. The CDR3 extends over 15 amino acids. Trimming at V came to 5 bases and at J to 6 bases, leaving 12 bases not matched to a gene. The CDR3 DNA is TGTGCCAGCAGGCTTAGGGGGACAGGGTGGGTCGAGCAGTACTTC. The encoded protein is CASRLRGTGWVEQYF.

The table lists this clonotype with a few counts. The chain is built from TRBV20-1 and TRBJ2-7; 12 bases are shared with TRBD2. Trimming cost V 1 base and J 3 bases; bases outside gene matches: 7. The germline gives CDR1 DFQATT, CDR2 SNEGSKA (reference sequence). The CDR3 runs to 16 residues. DNA of the CDR3: TGCAGTGCTAGAGCTATGGGACTAGCGGGCAACTACGAGCAGTACTTC. It translates to CSARAMGLAGNYEQYF.

This clonotype was detected many times. The junction differs from germline at one of its ends, possibly a read error. This rearrangement joins TRBV7-7 to TRBJ2-1; the D gene is possibly TRBD2 (6 bases). Looked up from germline, CDR1 is SSHAT and CDR2 is FNYEAQ (reference sequence). This CDR3 spans 13 amino acids. The CDR3 reads CASSLERDYEQFF. The CDR3 DNA reads TGTGCTAGCAGCTTAGAACGGGACTATGAGCAGTTCTTC.